Each of the 7 T cell receptor beta chains below was sequenced from the same sample in a study of T-cell reconstitution after alpha-beta-depleted transplantation in children. Preparation of the TCRbeta library involved a method that used unique molecular identifiers. TCRdb reprocessed the PCR reads via MiXCR and lists one record per CDR3 protein. The sample yields about 400,000 distinct CDR3 sequences, 16% seen once. The input for sequencing was PBMCs, mostly from graft donor cells, taken 360 days after TCRalphabeta/CD19-depleted stem cell transplant. The receptors derive from a boy under three years old who had a stem cell transplant for Wiskott-Aldrich syndrome, so the T cells may come from the graft donor.

This clonotype was detected a few times. This rearrangement joins TRBV12-3 or TRBV12-4 to TRBJ1-5; D might be TRBD1 (6 bases). V lost 4 bases and J lost 0, with 16 bases in between. The CDR3 runs to 17 residues. The CDR3: CASSSPTGTYSNQPQHF. The CDR3 DNA reads TGTGCCAGCAGTTCCCCGACAGGTACATATAGCAATCAGCCCCAGCATTTT.

The sample holds a few counts of this clonotype. The chain links TRBV4-2 to TRBJ2-7, with unresolved D. V was shortened by 0 bases and J by 10 bases, with 7 bases between the two germline ends. The germline gives CDR1 LGHNA, CDR2 YNFKEQ. This CDR3 contains 11 residues. CDR3 residues: CASSQDSVQYF. The DNA of the CDR3 is TGTGCCAGCAGCCAAGATTCGGTCCAGTACTTC.

The chain has TRBV5-1 and TRBJ2-7; D is possibly TRBD1 or TRBD2 (6 bases each). Germline lookup yields CDR1 SGHRS and CDR2 YFSETQ. The CDR3 covers 14 residues. Trimming took off 2 bases at V and 6 bases at J, with 15 bases between the two ends. This CDR3 is CASSFSQGGGEQYF. For the CDR3, the DNA is TGCGCCAGCAGCTTCTCACAGGGAGGAGGCGAGCAGTACTTC.

This chain links TRBV18 with TRBJ2-3; TRBD2 aligns across 8 bases. The germline V gene has CDR1 KGHSH and CDR2 LQKENI. V shed 4 bases and J 2 bases; nucleotides not matched to a gene: 5. This CDR3 is built from 15 residues. The CDR3 reads CASSHSGALTDTQYF. The DNA for the CDR3 is TGTGCCAGCTCACATAGCGGGGCCCTCACAGATACGCAGTATTTT.

This clonotype was seen at least ten times. The chain couples TRBV12-3 or TRBV12-4 to TRBJ1-5, with D possibly TRBD1 on 5 matching bases. The ends were cut back, 6 bases at V and 4 bases at J, with 13 bases in the middle. This CDR3 is 14 amino acids long. The CDR3 spells CASSRPGLNQPQHF. CDR3 DNA: TGTGCCAGCAGCCGACCAGGGTTAAATCAGCCCCAGCATTTT.

This clonotype was detected only a few times. This chain links TRBV11-3 with TRBJ2-1; D might be TRBD1 (5 bases). The CDR3 consists of 14 residues. V was pared by 4 bases and J by 5 bases, with 12 bases between. Germline assignment: CDR1 SGHNT and CDR2 YENEEA. DNA of the CDR3: TGTGCCAGCAGCTCCAAAAGCAGGGACAATGAGCAGTTCTTC. Protein product: CASSSKSRDNEQFF.

A few counts support this clonotype. The chain employs TRBV24-1 and TRBJ1-5; the match to TRBD1 covers 10 bases. Looked up from germline, CDR1 is KGHDR and CDR2 is SFDVKD. The CDR3 covers 15 residues. Trimming at V came to 4 bases and at J to 5 bases, leaving 4 bases not matched to a gene. In DNA form, the CDR3 reads TGTGCCACCAGTGAATCCGGGACAGGGGATCAGCCCCAGCATTTT. This translates into CATSESGTGDQPQHF.